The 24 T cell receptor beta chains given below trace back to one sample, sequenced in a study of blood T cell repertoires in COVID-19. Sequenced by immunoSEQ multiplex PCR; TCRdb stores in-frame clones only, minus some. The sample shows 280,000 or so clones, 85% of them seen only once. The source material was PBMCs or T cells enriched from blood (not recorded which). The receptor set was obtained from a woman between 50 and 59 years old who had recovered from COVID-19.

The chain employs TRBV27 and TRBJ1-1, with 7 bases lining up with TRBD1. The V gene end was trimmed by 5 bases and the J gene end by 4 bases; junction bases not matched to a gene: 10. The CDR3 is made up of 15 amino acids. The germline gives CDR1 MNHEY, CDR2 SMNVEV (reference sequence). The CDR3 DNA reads TGTGCCAGCAGTCCATTGACAGGGTGGGGCACTGAAGCTTTCTTT. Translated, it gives CASSPLTGWGTEAFF.

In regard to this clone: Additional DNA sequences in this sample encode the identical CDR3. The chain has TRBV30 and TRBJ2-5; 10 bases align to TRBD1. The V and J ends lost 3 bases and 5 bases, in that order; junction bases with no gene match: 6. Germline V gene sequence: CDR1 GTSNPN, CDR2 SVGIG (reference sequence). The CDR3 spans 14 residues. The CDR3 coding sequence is TGTGCCTGGAGCGCCGGACAGGGGGTGGAGACCCAGTACTTC. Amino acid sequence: CAWSAGQGVETQYF.

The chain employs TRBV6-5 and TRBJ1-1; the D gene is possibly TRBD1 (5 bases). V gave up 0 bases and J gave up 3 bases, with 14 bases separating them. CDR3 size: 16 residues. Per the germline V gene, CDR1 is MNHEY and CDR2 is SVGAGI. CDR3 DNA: TGTGCCAGCAGTTACTCTTCGGGGGAATGGCACACTGAAGCTTTCTTT. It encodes CASSYSSGEWHTEAFF.

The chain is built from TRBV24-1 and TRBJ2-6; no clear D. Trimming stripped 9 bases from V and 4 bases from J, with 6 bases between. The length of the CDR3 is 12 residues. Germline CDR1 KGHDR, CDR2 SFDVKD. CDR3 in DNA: TGTGCCACCTCTATGGGGGCCAACGTCCTGACTTTC. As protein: CATSMGANVLTF.

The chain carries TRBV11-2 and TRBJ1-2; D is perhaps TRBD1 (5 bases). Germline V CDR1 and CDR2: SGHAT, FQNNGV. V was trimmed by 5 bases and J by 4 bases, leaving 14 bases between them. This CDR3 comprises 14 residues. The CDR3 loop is CASSRLGEVYGYTF. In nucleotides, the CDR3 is TGTGCCAGCAGCCGATTGGGGGAGGTCTATGGCTACACCTTC. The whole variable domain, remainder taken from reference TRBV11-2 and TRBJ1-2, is EAGVAQSPRYKIIEKRQSVAFWCNPISGHATLYWYQQILGQGPKLLIQFQNNGVVDDSQLPKDRFSAERLKGVDSTLKIQPAKLEDSAVYLCASSRLGEVYGYTFGSGTRLTVV.

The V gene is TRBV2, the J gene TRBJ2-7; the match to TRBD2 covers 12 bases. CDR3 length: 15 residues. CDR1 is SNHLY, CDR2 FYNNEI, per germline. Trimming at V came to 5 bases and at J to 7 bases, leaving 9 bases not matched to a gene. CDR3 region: CASSPRTSGMEEQYF. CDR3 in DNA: TGTGCCAGCAGTCCTCGGACTAGCGGGATGGAAGAGCAGTACTTC.

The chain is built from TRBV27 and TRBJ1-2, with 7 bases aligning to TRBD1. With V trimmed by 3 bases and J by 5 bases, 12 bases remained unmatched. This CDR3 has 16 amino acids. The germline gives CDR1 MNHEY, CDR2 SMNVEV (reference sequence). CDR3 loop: CASSFFRTGAFYGYTF. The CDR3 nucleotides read TGTGCCAGCAGTTTTTTTCGAACAGGGGCTTTTTATGGCTACACCTTC.

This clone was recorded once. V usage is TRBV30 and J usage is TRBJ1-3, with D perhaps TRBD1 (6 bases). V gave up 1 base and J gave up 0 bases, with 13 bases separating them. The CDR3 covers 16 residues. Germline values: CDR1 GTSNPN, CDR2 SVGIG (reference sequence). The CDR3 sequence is CAWSGGQAFSGNTIYF. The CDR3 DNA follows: TGTGCCTGGAGTGGGGGGCAGGCCTTCTCTGGAAACACCATATATTTT.

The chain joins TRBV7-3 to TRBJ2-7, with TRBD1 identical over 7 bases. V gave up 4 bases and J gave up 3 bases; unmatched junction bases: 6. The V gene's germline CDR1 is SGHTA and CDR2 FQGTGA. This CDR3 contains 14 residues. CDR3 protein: CASSSSTGNYEQYF. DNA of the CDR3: TGTGCCAGCAGCTCTTCGACAGGGAACTACGAGCAGTACTTC.

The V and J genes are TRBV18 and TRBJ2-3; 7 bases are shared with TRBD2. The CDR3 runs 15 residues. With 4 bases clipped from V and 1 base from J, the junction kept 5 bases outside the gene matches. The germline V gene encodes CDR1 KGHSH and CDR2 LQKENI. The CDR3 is CASSLSGAGTDTQYF. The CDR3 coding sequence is TGTGCCAGCTCACTAAGCGGGGCAGGCACAGATACGCAGTATTTT.

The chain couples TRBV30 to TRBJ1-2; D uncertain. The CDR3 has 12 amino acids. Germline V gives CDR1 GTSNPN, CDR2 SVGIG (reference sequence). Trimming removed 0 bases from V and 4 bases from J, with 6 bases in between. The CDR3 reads CAWSVSVYGYTF. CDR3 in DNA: TGTGCCTGGAGTGTAAGCGTCTATGGCTACACCTTC. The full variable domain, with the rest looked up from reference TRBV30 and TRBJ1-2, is SQTIHQWPATLVQPVGSPLSLECTVEGTSNPNLYWYRQAAGRGLQLLFYSVGIGQISSEVPQNLSASRPQDRQFILSSKKLLLSDSGFYLCAWSVSVYGYTFGSGTRLTVV.

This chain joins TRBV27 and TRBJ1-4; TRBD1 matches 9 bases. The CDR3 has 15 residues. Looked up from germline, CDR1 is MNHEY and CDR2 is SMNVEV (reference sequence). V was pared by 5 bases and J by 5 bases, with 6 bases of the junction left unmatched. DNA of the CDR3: TGTGCCAGCAGTGACCCGGGACAGGGAAATGAAAAACTGTTTTTT. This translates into CASSDPGQGNEKLFF. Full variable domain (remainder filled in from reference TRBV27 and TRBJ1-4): EAQVTQNPRYLITVTGKKLTVTCSQNMNHEYMSWYRQDPGLGLRQIYYSMNVEVTDKGDVPEGYKVSRKEKRNFPLILESPSPNQTSLYFCASSDPGQGNEKLFFGSGTQLSVL.

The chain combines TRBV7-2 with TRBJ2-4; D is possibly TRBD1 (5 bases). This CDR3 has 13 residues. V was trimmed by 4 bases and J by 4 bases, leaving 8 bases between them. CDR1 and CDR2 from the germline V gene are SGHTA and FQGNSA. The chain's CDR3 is CASSSRTKNIQYF. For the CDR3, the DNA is TGTGCCAGCAGCTCGCGGACAAAAAACATTCAGTACTTC.

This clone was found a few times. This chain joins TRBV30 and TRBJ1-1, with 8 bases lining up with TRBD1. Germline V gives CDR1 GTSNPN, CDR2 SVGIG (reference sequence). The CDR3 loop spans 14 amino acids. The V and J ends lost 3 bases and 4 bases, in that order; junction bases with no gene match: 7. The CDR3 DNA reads TGTGCCTGGAGCGATAACAGGGGGTTCACTGAAGCTTTCTTT. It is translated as CAWSDNRGFTEAFF.

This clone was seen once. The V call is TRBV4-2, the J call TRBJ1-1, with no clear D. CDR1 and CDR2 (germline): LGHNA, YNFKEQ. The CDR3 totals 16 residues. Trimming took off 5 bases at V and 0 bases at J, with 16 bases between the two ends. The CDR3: CASSFSPVRMNTEAFF. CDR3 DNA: TGTGCCAGCAGCTTTTCACCTGTCAGGATGAACACTGAAGCTTTCTTT.

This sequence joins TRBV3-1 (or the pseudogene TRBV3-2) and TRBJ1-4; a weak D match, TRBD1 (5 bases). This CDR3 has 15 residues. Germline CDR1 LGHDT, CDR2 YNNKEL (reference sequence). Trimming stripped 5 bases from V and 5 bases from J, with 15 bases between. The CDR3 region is CASSSRQRENEKLFF. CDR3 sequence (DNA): TGTGCCAGCAGCTCCCGACAGAGAGAGAATGAAAAACTGTTTTTT.

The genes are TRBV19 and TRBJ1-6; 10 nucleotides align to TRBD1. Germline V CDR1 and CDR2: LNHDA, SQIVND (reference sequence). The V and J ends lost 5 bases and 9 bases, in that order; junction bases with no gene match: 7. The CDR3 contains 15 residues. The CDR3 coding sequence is TGTGCCAGTAGTCCGTCGGGACAGGGGAGTTCACCCCTCCACTTT. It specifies CASSPSGQGSSPLHF.

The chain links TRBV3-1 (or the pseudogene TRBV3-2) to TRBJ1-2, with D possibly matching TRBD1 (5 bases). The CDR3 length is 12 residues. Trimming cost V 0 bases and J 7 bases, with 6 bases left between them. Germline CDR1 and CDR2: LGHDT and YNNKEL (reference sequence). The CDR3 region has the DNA TGTGCCAGCAGCCAAGAGGGACTTGGCTACACCTTC. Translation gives CASSQEGLGYTF.

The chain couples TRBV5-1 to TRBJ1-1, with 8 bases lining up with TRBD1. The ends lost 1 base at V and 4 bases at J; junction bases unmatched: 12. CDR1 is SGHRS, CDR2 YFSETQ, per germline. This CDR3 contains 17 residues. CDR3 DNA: TGCGCCAGCAGCTTGTTAGGAGCGGGACAGGAGGGCACTGAAGCTTTCTTT. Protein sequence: CASSLLGAGQEGTEAFF.

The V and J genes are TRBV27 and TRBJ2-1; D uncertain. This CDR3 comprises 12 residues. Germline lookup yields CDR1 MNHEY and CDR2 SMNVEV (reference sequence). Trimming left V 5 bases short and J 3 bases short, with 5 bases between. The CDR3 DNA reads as TGTGCCAGCAGTCCCAACTACAATGAGCAGTTCTTC. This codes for CASSPNYNEQFF.

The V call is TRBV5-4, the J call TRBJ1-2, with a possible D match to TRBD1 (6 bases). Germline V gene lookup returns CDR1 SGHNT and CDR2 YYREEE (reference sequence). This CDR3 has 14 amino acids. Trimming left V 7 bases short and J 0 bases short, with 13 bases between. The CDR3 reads CASSSGGANYGYTF. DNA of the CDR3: TGTGCCAGCTCTTCTGGGGGCGCTAACTATGGCTACACCTTC.

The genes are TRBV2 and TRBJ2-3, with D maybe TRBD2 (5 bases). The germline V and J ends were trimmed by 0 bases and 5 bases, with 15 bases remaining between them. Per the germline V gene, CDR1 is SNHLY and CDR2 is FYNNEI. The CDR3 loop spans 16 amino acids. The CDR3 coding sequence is TGTGCCAGCAGTGAAGCTTACCGGCTAGCAGGAGATACGCAGTATTTT. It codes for CASSEAYRLAGDTQYF.

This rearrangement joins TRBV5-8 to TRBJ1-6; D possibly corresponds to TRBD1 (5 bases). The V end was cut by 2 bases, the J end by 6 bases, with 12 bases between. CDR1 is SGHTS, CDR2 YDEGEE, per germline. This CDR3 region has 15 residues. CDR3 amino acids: CASSFRVSVNSPLHF. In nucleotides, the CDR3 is TGTGCCAGCAGCTTCAGGGTCTCGGTTAATTCACCCCTCCACTTT.

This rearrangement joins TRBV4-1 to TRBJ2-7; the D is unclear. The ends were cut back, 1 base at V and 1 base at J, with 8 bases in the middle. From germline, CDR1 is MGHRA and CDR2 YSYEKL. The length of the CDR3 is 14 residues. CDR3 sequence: CASSQVFGSYEQYF. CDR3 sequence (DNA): TGCGCCAGCAGCCAAGTATTCGGGTCCTACGAGCAGTACTTC.